This entry describes one TCR beta chain. Its target is unknown. This record comes from a study of blood T cells in healthy people across ages. Study-wide findings and caveats: There were more naive CD4+ cells and higher diversity in long-lived donors than in aged donors.

V was cut by 1 base and J by 9 bases, with 7 bases left in between. Per the germline V gene, CDR1 is SEHNR and CDR2 is FQNEAQ (reference sequence). The CDR3 sequence is 12 residues long. PCR was performed a second time for about 6 to 12 cycles using a sample-barcoded 5' primer and a J-beta primer mix. TCRdb processed the 5' RACE reads anew with MiXCR; each CDR3 protein has one entry. This repertoire shows 600,000 to 800,000 distinct CDR3 sequences, under 25% found once; its top ten account for roughly 3.4%. The origin of this receptor is a man between 65 and 85 years old in good health. Source material: blood. The J gene is TRBJ2-1, the V gene TRBV7-9, with D unclear. CDR3: CASSLELAEQFF. Here the CDR3 DNA reads TGTGCCAGCAGCTTAGAGTTAGCTGAGCAGTTCTTC.